The rows below give T cell receptor beta chains drawn from one sample of a study of spatial heterogeneity in lung cancer. TCRdb ran MiXCR on the 5' RACE reads and lists one entry per CDR3 protein. The sample holds around 100,000 distinct CDR3 sequences; 3.5% to 5% are singletons and the top ten take around 21%. Sequencing was performed on lung tumor tissue, taken at surgery. These receptors all come from a male donor with early-stage non-small cell lung cancer. The CDR3 runs from the conserved cysteine through the conserved F or W. D genes are given only for firm matches. Size is stated for part of the rows, as once, few or many counts, or as a class when the clone is expanded.

j_gene: TRBJ1-4
d_gene: TRBD1
v_gene: TRBV28
abundance: many
CDR3aa: CASSLHHSTGTMGEKLFF
CDR3nt: TGTGCCAGCAGTTTACACCATTCGACAGGGACAATGGGTGAAAAACTGTTTTTT

j_gene: TRBJ2-3
d_gene: .
v_gene: TRBV11-2
abundance: many
CDR3aa: CASSLPGLNTDTQYF
CDR3nt: TGTGCCAGCAGCTTGCCGGGACTCAACACAGATACGCAGTATTTT

j_gene: TRBJ2-1
d_gene: .
v_gene: TRBV11-1
abundance: .
CDR3aa: CASSAMGSWHEQFF
CDR3nt: TGTGCCAGCAGCGCGATGGGATCCTGGCATGAGCAGTTCTTC

j_gene: TRBJ2-1
d_gene: .
v_gene: TRBV14
abundance: many
CDR3aa: CASSPNLYNEQFF
CDR3nt: TGTGCCAGCTCCCCCAACCTGTACAATGAGCAGTTCTTC

j_gene: TRBJ2-2
d_gene: .
v_gene: TRBV27
abundance: many
CDR3aa: CASSSGAGTGELFF
CDR3nt: TGTGCCAGCAGTTCAGGGGCCGGAACCGGGGAGCTGTTTTTT

j_gene: TRBJ2-1
d_gene: .
v_gene: TRBV20-1
abundance: many
CDR3aa: CSARAGVDWGEQFF
CDR3nt: TGCAGTGCTAGGGCTGGGGTAGATTGGGGTGAGCAGTTCTTC

j_gene: TRBJ2-7
d_gene: TRBD2
v_gene: TRBV20-1
abundance: many
CDR3aa: CSAKTNLKDSGREPYEQYF
CDR3nt: TGCAGTGCTAAAACGAATTTAAAGGATAGCGGGAGAGAACCCTACGAGCAGTACTTC

j_gene: TRBJ2-7
d_gene: .
v_gene: TRBV14
abundance: many
CDR3aa: CASSQPGGEQYF
CDR3nt: TGTGCCAGCAGCCAGCCCGGAGGCGAGCAGTACTTC

j_gene: TRBJ2-3
d_gene: TRBD1
v_gene: TRBV5-6
abundance: many
CDR3aa: CASSPGTGATDTQYF
CDR3nt: TGTGCCAGCAGCCCCGGGACAGGTGCCACAGATACGCAGTATTTT

j_gene: TRBJ2-1
d_gene: TRBD2
v_gene: TRBV7-2
abundance: many
CDR3aa: CASSVGLAGVNEQFF
CDR3nt: TGTGCCAGCAGCGTGGGACTAGCGGGAGTGAATGAGCAGTTCTTC

j_gene: TRBJ2-7
d_gene: TRBD1
v_gene: TRBV27
abundance: many
CDR3aa: CASSLTGIHEQYF
CDR3nt: TGTGCCAGCAGTTTGACAGGGATCCACGAGCAGTACTTC

j_gene: TRBJ2-1
d_gene: .
v_gene: TRBV2
abundance: many
CDR3aa: CASSFGRSYNEQFF
CDR3nt: TGTGCCAGCAGTTTTGGCAGGTCCTACAATGAGCAGTTCTTC

j_gene: TRBJ2-5
d_gene: .
v_gene: TRBV6-2/TRBV6-3
abundance: many
CDR3aa: CASSTGTGGLSQYF
CDR3nt: TGTGCCAGCAGCACCGGGACTGGGGGCCTGAGCCAGTACTTC

j_gene: TRBJ2-1
d_gene: .
v_gene: TRBV11-1
abundance: many
CDR3aa: CASSLFDEQFF
CDR3nt: TGTGCCAGCAGCTTATTCGATGAGCAGTTCTTC

j_gene: TRBJ2-4
d_gene: TRBD1
v_gene: TRBV7-9
abundance: many
CDR3aa: CASSPPGQGSKNIQYF
CDR3nt: TGTGCCAGCAGCCCTCCGGGACAGGGTTCCAAAAACATTCAGTACTTC

j_gene: TRBJ2-3
d_gene: TRBD2
v_gene: TRBV11-2
abundance: many
CDR3aa: CASSLASGATDTQYF
CDR3nt: TGTGCCAGCAGCTTGGCTAGCGGGGCCACAGATACGCAGTATTTT

j_gene: TRBJ1-1
d_gene: .
v_gene: TRBV25-1
abundance: .
CDR3aa: CASSEYAGKNTEAFF
CDR3nt: TGTGCCAGCAGTGAATATGCAGGGAAGAACACTGAAGCTTTCTTT

j_gene: TRBJ2-4
d_gene: .
v_gene: TRBV9
abundance: many
CDR3aa: CASSVGKGKNIQYF
CDR3nt: TGTGCCAGCAGCGTAGGAAAGGGGAAAAACATTCAGTACTTC

j_gene: TRBJ2-1
d_gene: .
v_gene: TRBV9
abundance: many
CDR3aa: CASSVAQRNNEQFF
CDR3nt: TGTGCCAGCAGCGTAGCACAGAGAAACAATGAGCAGTTCTTC

j_gene: TRBJ2-3
d_gene: .
v_gene: TRBV5-4
abundance: .
CDR3aa: CASSVEAARGPDTQYF
CDR3nt: TGTGCCAGCAGCGTTGAAGCGGCCCGGGGCCCAGATACGCAGTATTTT

j_gene: TRBJ2-7
d_gene: .
v_gene: TRBV28
abundance: many
CDR3aa: CASSRTDAHSPDDGQYF
CDR3nt: TGTGCCAGCAGCCGGACAGACGCGCACTCACCGGATGACGGGCAGTACTTC

j_gene: TRBJ2-6
d_gene: .
v_gene: TRBV28
abundance: many
CDR3aa: CASTPAGYYSGANVLTF
CDR3nt: TGTGCCAGCACTCCAGCGGGTTATTACTCTGGGGCCAACGTCCTGACTTTC

j_gene: TRBJ2-3
d_gene: .
v_gene: TRBV7-2
abundance: many
CDR3aa: CASSLLGADTQYF
CDR3nt: TGTGCCAGCAGCTTACTAGGGGCGGATACGCAGTATTTT